Each of the 27 T cell receptor beta chains below was sequenced from the same sample in a study of blood T cell repertoires in COVID-19. Only in-frame clones appear in the TCRdb table, and some are missing; sequencing was by immunoSEQ multiplex PCR. Here the sample spans about 200,000 clones, almost 85% being singletons. The sequenced sample consisted of peripheral blood. Receptor source: a woman in her 70s with active or convalescent COVID-19.

V and J are TRBV6-5 and TRBJ2-1; 9 nucleotides line up with TRBD2. The trim removed 6 bases at V and 9 bases at J, leaving 12 bases unmatched. The CDR3 length is 15 residues. Germline values: CDR1 MNHEY, CDR2 SVGAGI. The CDR3, as DNA: TGTGCCAGCAGAGATACTAGCGGGTGGGGGGGTGAGCAGTTCTTC. It is translated as CASRDTSGWGGEQFF.

The chain couples TRBV7-3 to TRBJ2-3, with 7 bases lining up with TRBD2. V lost 5 bases and J lost 2; bases outside the gene matches: 7. Germline V gene data show CDR1 as SGHTA and CDR2 as FQGTGA. CDR3 length: 15 amino acids. The CDR3 sequence is CASSPVAGYTDTQYF. Written as DNA, the CDR3 is TGTGCCAGCAGCCCCGTAGCGGGCTACACAGATACGCAGTATTTT.

The chain couples TRBV19 to TRBJ1-5; D possibly corresponds to TRBD1 (5 bases). Germline CDR1 is LNHDA and CDR2 is SQIVND (reference sequence). The CDR3 is 13 residues long. The V and J ends lost 4 bases and 4 bases respectively, with 8 bases between them. In DNA form, the CDR3 reads TGTGCCAGTAGTAAGGGGCAGAATCAGCCCCAGCATTTT. Residues: CASSKGQNQPQHF.

The chain uses TRBV3-1 (or the pseudogene TRBV3-2) and TRBJ2-1; 7 bases map to TRBD2. V shed 0 bases and J 7 bases; nucleotides not matched to a gene: 12. Germline CDR1 and CDR2: LGHDT and YNNKEL (reference sequence). CDR3 size: 17 residues. The CDR3 nucleotides read TGTGCCAGCAGCCAAGATTGGAGGGCGGGAGTGCCTAATGAGCAGTTCTTC. This translates into CASSQDWRAGVPNEQFF.

The chain is built from TRBV18 and TRBJ2-7, with D perhaps TRBD2 (6 bases). V lost 1 base and J lost 6, with 19 bases in between. There are 16 residues in the CDR3. Looked up from germline, CDR1 is KGHSH and CDR2 is LQKENI. The CDR3 nucleotides read TGTGCCAGCTCACCACAATTTCGTGGAGGGCAGGCCGAGCAGTACTTC. Its translation is CASSPQFRGGQAEQYF.

V is TRBV18 and J is TRBJ2-7; D might be TRBD2 (5 bases). The CDR3 has 14 residues. V was pared by 4 bases and J by 1 base, with 11 bases between. Looked up from germline, CDR1 is KGHSH and CDR2 is LQKENI. Written as DNA, the CDR3 is TGTGCCAGCTCACTCCGGGAATGGTCCTACGAGCAGTACTTC. It specifies CASSLREWSYEQYF.

CDR3 loop: CASRMAGDSPLHF. The CDR3 nucleotides read TGTGCCAGCAGGATGGCCGGGGATTCACCCCTCCACTTT. The rearrangement uses TRBV6-6 and TRBJ1-6; D remains unclear. The V and J ends lost 6 bases and 8 bases respectively, with 11 bases between them. The germline CDR1 and CDR2 sequences are MNHNY and SVGAGI (reference sequence). CDR3 length equals 13 residues.

Details on this clone: As the CDR3 is not closed by the conserved phenylalanine or tryptophan, this likely results from a read error. Because the CDR3's place on the DNA is in doubt, the DNA is left out and the CDR3 is given as listed by TCRdb. This rearrangement joins TRBV10-3 to TRBJ1-1; the tabulated D call, TRBD1, remains unverified against the DNA. CDR1 and CDR2 (germline): ENHRY, SYGVKD. With termini counted, the CDR3 has 12 amino acids. CDR3 sequence reads: CAIIKGIRRAFA.

V is TRBV29-1 and J is TRBJ1-1; D may be TRBD1 (6 bases). Looked up from germline, CDR1 is SQVTM and CDR2 is ANQGSEA. The CDR3 contains 10 residues. Trimming took 4 bases from V and 8 from J, leaving 8 bases between them. Here the CDR3 reads CSVGTAEAFF. As DNA, the CDR3 is TGCAGCGTTGGGACAGCCGAAGCTTTCTTT.

In DNA, the CDR3 is TGCGCCAGCAGCCAGTTTAGCGGGCAAGAGACCCAGTACTTC. It encodes CASSQFSGQETQYF. V is TRBV4-1 and J is TRBJ2-5; 7 bases fit TRBD2. Germline V lookup: CDR1 MGHRA, CDR2 YSYEKL. The CDR3 is 14 residues long. The V segment lost 3 bases and the J segment 2 bases; nucleotides outside the gene matches: 3.

This clone was recorded once. The chain has TRBV28 and TRBJ2-3; 12 bases are shared with TRBD1. The CDR3 totals 19 residues. V lost 3 bases to trimming and J lost 5 bases; unmatched junction nucleotides: 15. The germline V gene encodes CDR1 MDHEN and CDR2 SYDVKM. CDR3: CASSFRDTKGQGAEDTQYF. The CDR3 coding sequence is TGTGCCAGCAGTTTCCGCGACACTAAGGGACAGGGGGCTGAAGATACGCAGTATTTT.

This chain connects TRBV28 to TRBJ1-5, with a possible D match to TRBD1 (5 bases). The V and J ends lost 5 bases and 7 bases respectively, with 9 bases between them. This CDR3 contains 12 residues. The germline V gene encodes CDR1 MDHEN and CDR2 SYDVKM. The CDR3 DNA follows: TGTGCCAGCAGTACGGGGGTCCAGCCCCAGCATTTT. This codes for CASSTGVQPQHF. The whole variable domain, filled in from reference TRBV28 and TRBJ1-5, reads DVKVTQSSRYLVKRTGEKVFLECVQDMDHENMFWYRQDPGLGLRLIYFSYDVKMKEKGDIPEGYSVSREKKERFSLILESASTNQTSMYLCASSTGVQPQHFGDGTRLSIL.

The rearrangement joins TRBV9 to TRBJ2-2, with TRBD2 matching over 7 bases. Germline values: CDR1 SGDLS, CDR2 YYNGEE. Trimming at V came to 2 bases and at J to 6 bases, leaving 4 bases not matched to a gene. The CDR3 covers 14 residues. The chain's CDR3 is CASSVRGGAGELFF. In DNA, the CDR3 is TGTGCCAGCAGCGTCCGGGGAGGGGCCGGGGAGCTGTTTTTT. Supplemented by reference TRBV9 and TRBJ2-2, the full variable domain reads DSGVTQTPKHLITATGQRVTLRCSPRSGDLSVYWYQQSLDQGLQFLIQYYNGEERAKGNILERFSAQQFPDLHSELNLSSLELGDSALYFCASSVRGGAGELFFGEGSRLTVL.

This chain links TRBV4-1 with TRBJ2-5, with TRBD2 matching 13 bases. CDR1 and CDR2 (germline): MGHRA, YSYEKL. Unmatched junction bases numbered 15, after V lost 4 bases and J lost 4 bases. The CDR3 covers 19 residues. The CDR3 coding sequence is TGCGCCAGCAGCCGGCCCCGGGGACTAGCGGGACCAAAAGGAGAGACCCAGTACTTC. Translated, it gives CASSRPRGLAGPKGETQYF.

The chain combines TRBV5-6 with TRBJ2-1, with 8 bases matching TRBD2. The CDR3 has 17 amino acids. V was pared by 1 base and J by 1 base, with 7 bases of the junction left unmatched. Germline CDR1 is SGHDT and CDR2 is YYEEEE. The CDR3 coding sequence is TGTGCCAGCAGCTTGAGGGGAGCGGGAGTATCCTACAATGAGCAGTTCTTC. Its translation: CASSLRGAGVSYNEQFF.

The rearrangement links TRBV5-5 to TRBJ2-7; D possibly corresponds to TRBD2 (6 bases). V lost 4 bases, J lost 2 bases, and 16 bases lay in between. The germline V gene encodes CDR1 SGHKS and CDR2 YYEKEE (reference sequence). The CDR3 covers 15 residues. CDR3 DNA sequence: TGTGCCAGCAGCCGTGGGGAGGCCGGCGCCTACGAGCAGTACTTC. Protein sequence: CASSRGEAGAYEQYF.

V gene TRBV12-3 or TRBV12-4 combines with J gene TRBJ2-7; D is perhaps TRBD1 (5 bases). This CDR3 has 13 amino acids. Trimming removed 6 bases from V and 0 bases from J, with 9 bases in between. The CDR3: CASRQALSYEQYF. The DNA for the CDR3 is TGTGCCAGCAGACAGGCCCTCTCCTACGAGCAGTACTTC.

A remark on this clone: A junction boundary mismatches the germline segment, possibly from a read error. V usage is TRBV3-1 (or the pseudogene TRBV3-2) and J usage is TRBJ2-1; 10 positions agree with TRBD2. CDR3 length: 12 amino acids. Per the germline V gene, CDR1 is LGHDT and CDR2 is YNNKEL (reference sequence). In DNA form, the CDR3 reads TGTGCCAGCAGCCCGGGGACTAGCGTTCGTCTCTTC. This sequence encodes CASSPGTSVRLF.

The gene calls are TRBV11-2 and TRBJ2-3, with 9 bases fitting TRBD2. The CDR3 is 15 residues long. Germline lookup yields CDR1 SGHAT and CDR2 FQNNGV. The ends lost 1 base at V and 6 bases at J; junction bases unmatched: 5. CDR3 sequence reads: CASSLGAGGVDTQYF. CDR3 DNA sequence: TGTGCCAGCAGCTTAGGAGCGGGAGGAGTGGATACGCAGTATTTT.

The rearrangement joins TRBV5-8 to TRBJ1-5; 10 positions match TRBD1. Germline assignment: CDR1 SGHTS and CDR2 YDEGEE. The CDR3 sequence is 14 residues long. The J segment lost 5 bases and the V segment lost 4 bases, leaving 3 bases of the junction unmatched. The chain's CDR3 is CASSGGQGYQPQHF. In DNA form, the CDR3 reads TGTGCCAGCAGCGGGGGACAGGGGTATCAGCCCCAGCATTTT.

The chain has TRBV6-5 and TRBJ1-6; D is undetermined. This CDR3 has 15 amino acids. V lost 0 bases, J lost 10 bases, and 13 bases lay in between. Germline V gives CDR1 MNHEY, CDR2 SVGAGI. The CDR3 region is CASSYSSSRGSPLHF. In DNA, the CDR3 is TGTGCCAGCAGTTACTCGTCGTCGCGGGGATCACCCCTCCACTTT.

V is TRBV3-1 (or the pseudogene TRBV3-2) and J is TRBJ2-7; TRBD1 might be the D (6 bases). Germline CDR1 LGHDT, CDR2 YNNKEL (reference sequence). Between the trimmed V and J ends, which lost 5 bases and 1 base, there was a span of 18 bases. CDR3 length: 16 residues. This CDR3 reads CASSARERGLSYEQYF. CDR3 nucleotide sequence: TGTGCCAGCAGCGCGAGAGAAAGGGGGTTGTCCTACGAGCAGTACTTC.

This chain joins TRBV12-3 or TRBV12-4 and TRBJ2-4, with a weak D call TRBD1 (5 bases). There are 13 residues in the CDR3. V lost 2 bases and J 7 bases, leaving 9 bases between the germline ends. CDR3 nucleotide sequence: TGTGCCAGCAGTTTAAAGGCAGGGAACATTCAGTACTTC. The encoded protein is CASSLKAGNIQYF.

The chain recombines TRBV3-1 (or the pseudogene TRBV3-2) with TRBJ2-7, with 12 nucleotides matching TRBD2. CDR1 LGHDT and CDR2 YNNKEL come from the germline V gene (reference sequence). V was pared by 1 base and J by 7 bases, with 14 bases of the junction left unmatched. The CDR3 covers 18 residues. This CDR3 is CASSQVSQASGRVWEQYF. The CDR3 bases are TGTGCCAGCAGCCAAGTATCCCAGGCTAGCGGGAGGGTATGGGAGCAGTACTTC.

To note about this clone: Mismatch with germline at one junction end may stem from a read error. The chain links TRBV2 to TRBJ2-5; 12 bases line up with TRBD2. Germline lookup yields CDR1 SNHLY and CDR2 FYNNEI. The CDR3 length is 18 residues. CDR3 DNA sequence: TGTGCCAGCAGGCTGCAAACTAGCGGGAGGATGGGACAAGGGACCCAGTACTTC. As protein: CASRLQTSGRMGQGTQYF.

This clone has just one count. The CDR3 DNA reads as TGTGCCAGTATCGGTTCCGCTAAGGGACAGGGCCTATATGGCTACACCTTC. Protein sequence: CASIGSAKGQGLYGYTF. The chain joins TRBV19 to TRBJ1-2, with 9 positions matching TRBD1. The CDR3 sequence is 17 residues long. CDR1 is LNHDA and CDR2 is SQIVND in the germline V gene (reference sequence). V shed 7 bases and J 5 bases; nucleotides not matched to a gene: 17. The full variable domain, completed using reference TRBV19 and TRBJ1-2, is DGGITQSPKYLFRKEGQNVTLSCEQNLNHDAMYWYRQDPGQGLRLIYYSQIVNDFQKGDIAEGYSVSREKKESFPLTVTSAQKNPTAFYLCASIGSAKGQGLYGYTFGSGTRLTVV.

V gene TRBV4-1 combines with J gene TRBJ2-2; 10 nucleotides agree with TRBD1. The CDR3 runs 19 residues. V trimming: 0 bases; J trimming: 4 bases; junction bases outside the gene matches: 11. The germline V gene has CDR1 MGHRA and CDR2 YSYEKL. This CDR3 reads CASSQDGPDRGQGTGELFF. The CDR3 DNA follows: TGCGCCAGCAGCCAAGATGGACCTGACAGGGGGCAGGGCACCGGGGAGCTGTTTTTT.